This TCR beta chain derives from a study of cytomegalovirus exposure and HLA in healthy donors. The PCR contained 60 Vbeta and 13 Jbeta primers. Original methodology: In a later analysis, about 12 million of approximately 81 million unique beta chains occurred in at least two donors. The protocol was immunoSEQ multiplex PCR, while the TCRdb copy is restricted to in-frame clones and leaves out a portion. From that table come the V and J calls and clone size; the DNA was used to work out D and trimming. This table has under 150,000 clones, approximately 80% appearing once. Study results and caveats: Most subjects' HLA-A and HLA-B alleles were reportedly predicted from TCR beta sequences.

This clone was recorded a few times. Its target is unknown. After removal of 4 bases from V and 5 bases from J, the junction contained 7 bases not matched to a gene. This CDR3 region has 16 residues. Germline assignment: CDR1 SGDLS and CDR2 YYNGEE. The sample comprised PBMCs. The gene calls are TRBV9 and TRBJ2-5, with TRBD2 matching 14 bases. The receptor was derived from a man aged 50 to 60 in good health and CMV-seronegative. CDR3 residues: CASSQTSGGAWETQYF. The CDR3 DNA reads TGTGCCAGCAGCCAGACTAGCGGGGGGGCATGGGAGACCCAGTACTTC.